Listed below are T cell receptor beta chains from one sample, sequenced in a study of T cells in Graves' hyperthyroidism and ophthalmopathy. TCRdb re-called the multiplex PCR reads through MiXCR, storing one row per CDR3 protein. The sample contains around 350,000 distinct CDR3 sequences, 13% to 15% of which appear only once. The sample was blood. The origin of the receptors is a woman aged 55-69 years with Graves' ophthalmopathy. Each CDR3 is given with its conserved first and last residue. The order of the fields is J gene, clone size, D gene, V gene, CDR3 protein, CDR3 DNA. The D gene is left open where the match is weak. The size entry is marked missing in some rows and otherwise reads once, few, many or a size class.

TRBJ2-7,many,.,TRBV20-1,CSASPGLPPDEQYF,TGCAGTGCTTCCCCGGGACTCCCTCCTGACGAGCAGTACTTC
TRBJ2-7,.,TRBD2,TRBV20-1,CSTSTSGIYEQYF,TGCAGTACGTCGACTAGCGGTATCTACGAGCAGTACTTC
TRBJ2-7,few,TRBD2,TRBV6-1,CASRPGTSGYEQYF,TGTGCCAGCAGGCCGGGGACTAGCGGATACGAGCAGTACTTC
TRBJ2-1,many,TRBD2,TRBV2,CASSGTLAGNEQFF,TGTGCCAGCAGCGGAACGCTAGCGGGCAATGAGCAGTTCTTC
TRBJ2-5,many,TRBD1,TRBV11-1,CASSPGTGGAETQYF,TGTGCCAGCAGCCCCGGGACAGGAGGAGCGGAGACCCAGTACTTC
TRBJ2-5,many,.,TRBV7-9,CASSFSGQETQYF,TGTGCCAGCAGCTTTTCGGGGCAAGAGACCCAGTACTTC
TRBJ2-5,few,.,TRBV10-3,CAISRRDQETQYF,TGTGCCATCAGCCGGAGAGACCAAGAGACCCAGTACTTC
TRBJ2-7,few,.,TRBV12-3/TRBV12-4,CASSSLPLGSYEQYF,TGTGCCAGCAGTTCACTCCCATTGGGAAGCTACGAGCAGTACTTC
TRBJ2-6,.,.,TRBV28,CASSLSLVGANVLTF,TGTGCCAGCAGTTTAAGCTTGGTCGGGGCCAACGTCCTGACTTTC
TRBJ2-7,many,.,TRBV28,CASSLSRWGTPSSYEQYF,TGTGCCAGCAGTTTATCTAGGTGGGGGACACCAAGCTCCTACGAGCAGTACTTC
TRBJ2-1,.,TRBD1,TRBV29-1,CSAEPLLLTGVGSEQFF,TGCAGCGCCGAACCCCTTCTATTAACAGGGGTGGGCAGTGAGCAGTTCTTC
TRBJ1-1,many,.,TRBV12-3/TRBV12-4,CASSLQGYRTEAFF,TGTGCCAGCAGCCTACAGGGATATCGCACTGAAGCTTTCTTT
TRBJ2-5,.,.,TRBV10-2,CAGRSLGEETQYF,TGCGCCGGCAGATCACTAGGCGAAGAGACCCAGTACTTC
TRBJ1-1,many,.,TRBV5-1,CASSLGLTMNTEAFF,TGCGCCAGCAGCTTGGGACTAACCATGAACACTGAAGCTTTCTTT
TRBJ2-1,many,TRBD2,TRBV20-1,CSARTSGSNEQFF,TGCAGTGCTAGGACTAGCGGGAGTAATGAGCAGTTCTTC
TRBJ2-1,many,.,TRBV7-3,CASSLTGAGEQFF,TGTGCCAGCAGCTTAACGGGAGCGGGTGAGCAGTTCTTC
TRBJ2-2,many,TRBD2,TRBV2,CASSVREGAGELFF,TGTGCCAGCAGTGTAAGGGAGGGAGCCGGGGAGCTGTTTTTT
TRBJ2-7,few,.,TRBV25-1,CASSHQDSHYEQYF,TGTGCCAGCAGTCACCAAGACAGCCATTACGAGCAGTACTTC
TRBJ2-3,.,.,TRBV12-5,CASGSISDTQYF,TGTGCTAGTGGTTCTATATCAGATACGCAGTATTTT
TRBJ2-5,.,.,TRBV29-1,CSVGGFGETQYF,TGCAGCGTTGGAGGATTCGGAGAGACCCAGTACTTC
TRBJ2-1,few,.,TRBV24-1,CATSDWGTGEQFF,TGTGCCACCAGTGATTGGGGGACGGGTGAGCAGTTCTTC
TRBJ2-1,.,TRBD1,TRBV4-1,CASSHRGRGQVHNEQFF,TGCGCCAGCAGCCACCGCGGGCGGGGACAGGTACACAATGAGCAGTTCTTC
TRBJ2-7,.,TRBD1,TRBV27,CASSAGQGPSYEQYF,TGTGCCAGCAGTGCGGGACAGGGGCCCTCCTACGAGCAGTACTTC
TRBJ2-1,.,.,TRBV2,CASSGPVSYNEQFF,TGTGCCAGCAGCGGGCCAGTCTCCTACAATGAGCAGTTCTTC
TRBJ2-3,many,.,TRBV6-5,CASSYGTGVTDTQYF,TGTGCCAGCAGTTACGGGACGGGGGTAACAGATACGCAGTATTTT
TRBJ2-2,few,.,TRBV11-2,CASSQGIVMGELFF,TGTGCCAGCAGCCAAGGGATAGTAATGGGGGAGCTGTTTTTT
TRBJ2-1,few,.,TRBV12-5,CASGLVIGRDYNEQFF,TGTGCTAGTGGTTTGGTAATCGGACGGGACTACAATGAGCAGTTCTTC
TRBJ2-1,few,TRBD2,TRBV4-1,CASSQTVVLAGREQFF,TGCGCCAGCAGCCAAACTGTCGTGCTAGCGGGAAGGGAGCAGTTCTTC
TRBJ2-1,many,.,TRBV18,CASSPVDGGSYNEQFF,TGTGCCAGCTCACCAGTCGACGGTGGCTCCTACAATGAGCAGTTCTTC
TRBJ2-1,once,TRBD2,TRBV30,CAWSAGTSGVNEQFF,TGTGCCTGGAGCGCAGGGACTAGCGGGGTCAATGAGCAGTTCTTC
TRBJ2-1,many,TRBD2,TRBV2,CASSEAEREVYNEQFF,TGTGCCAGCAGTGAAGCGGAGCGGGAGGTCTACAATGAGCAGTTCTTC
TRBJ2-5,many,.,TRBV7-6,CASSSSLIAEAAETQYF,TGTGCCAGCAGCTCCTCCTTGATAGCGGAGGCTGCTGAGACCCAGTACTTC
TRBJ2-2,few,TRBD2,TRBV7-9,CASSPPAGQNTGELFF,TGTGCCAGCAGCCCCCCAGCGGGGCAGAACACCGGGGAGCTGTTTTTT
TRBJ2-1,few,.,TRBV3-1,CASSQVLLGYNEQFF,TGTGCCAGCAGCCAAGTTCTTCTGGGCTACAATGAGCAGTTCTTC
TRBJ2-2,many,.,TRBV20-1,CSAPYLGPAGELFF,TGCAGTGCTCCCTACCTAGGTCCTGCCGGGGAGCTGTTTTTT
TRBJ2-3,few,.,TRBV5-4,CASSLDFAGLQGDTQYF,TGTGCCAGCAGCTTAGATTTTGCGGGACTTCAAGGGGATACGCAGTATTTT
TRBJ1-3,.,.,TRBV29-1,CSAVGIKDSESGNTIYF,TGCAGCGCAGTAGGGATAAAGGATTCCGAGTCTGGAAACACCATATATTTT
TRBJ2-3,many,.,TRBV7-3,CASSYRDSTDTQYF,TGTGCCAGCAGCTACCGGGACAGCACAGATACGCAGTATTTT
TRBJ2-1,.,TRBD2,TRBV28,CASSFLAGPNNEQFF,TGTGCCAGCAGTTTCCTAGCGGGTCCCAACAATGAGCAGTTCTTC
TRBJ2-4,many,.,TRBV18,CASSQVGGNIQYF,TGTGCCAGCTCGCAAGTGGGGGGAAACATTCAGTACTTC
TRBJ2-5,.,.,TRBV7-6,CASSLAGGATKETQYF,TGTGCCAGCAGCTTAGCGGGAGGCGCAACAAAAGAGACCCAGTACTTC
TRBJ2-7,many,.,TRBV5-1,CASSFGWGRGYEQYF,TGCGCCAGCAGCTTTGGGTGGGGCCGGGGTTACGAGCAGTACTTC
TRBJ1-6,few,TRBD1,TRBV5-1,CASRSGQDDSPLHF,TGCGCCAGCAGGTCGGGACAGGACGATTCACCCCTCCACTTT
TRBJ2-5,many,TRBD2,TRBV20-1,CSARDTGTSGPTQYF,TGCAGTGCTAGAGATACCGGGACTAGCGGCCCGACCCAGTACTTC
TRBJ2-2,many,.,TRBV30,CAWSVPWVVNTGELFF,TGTGCCTGGAGTGTTCCGTGGGTAGTGAACACCGGGGAGCTGTTTTTT